These T cell receptor beta chains were read from a single sample in a study of T-cell memory formation after mild COVID-19. Using its own MiXCR run on the 5' RACE reads, TCRdb lists one record per CDR3 protein. The sample holds about 320,000 distinct CDR3 sequences, roughly an eighth seen once. Sequencing used PBMCs or a T cell subset sorted from them (not recorded which). These receptors were obtained from a man younger than 35 who had mild COVID-19 (a few samples of this study predate the infection). Cell type and time point are not known. Each CDR3 is given with its conserved first and last residue. A D gene is named only where the DNA matches it firmly. Only part of the rows carry a size: once, few, many, or a class if the clone is expanded.

j_gene: TRBJ2-2; v_gene: TRBV7-2; abundance: few; d_gene: .; CDR3nt: TGTGCCAGCAGCTTATTAGGACCTCCCAACACCGGGGAGCTGTTTTTT; CDR3aa: CASSLLGPPNTGELFF
j_gene: TRBJ2-5; v_gene: TRBV12-3/TRBV12-4; abundance: many; d_gene: .; CDR3nt: TGTGCCAGCAGTCCCAGGAGGGGGCGGGAGTACTCGGAGACCCAGTACTTC; CDR3aa: CASSPRRGREYSETQYF
j_gene: TRBJ2-7; v_gene: TRBV18; abundance: .; d_gene: .; CDR3nt: TGTGCCAGCTCACCAGGGCCGGGCCCCTCCGAGCAGTACTTC; CDR3aa: CASSPGPGPSEQYF
j_gene: TRBJ2-7; v_gene: TRBV27; abundance: few; d_gene: TRBD2; CDR3nt: TGTGCCAGCAGTCCCTTGGGGAGCGGGGGGGCCTACGAGCAGTACTTC; CDR3aa: CASSPLGSGGAYEQYF
j_gene: TRBJ2-1; v_gene: TRBV24-1; abundance: few; d_gene: TRBD2; CDR3nt: TGTGCCACCAGTGGTACAGTCGGGGAGGGGGAGCAGTTCTTC; CDR3aa: CATSGTVGEGEQFF
j_gene: TRBJ2-5; v_gene: TRBV7-9; abundance: many; d_gene: TRBD1; CDR3nt: TGTGCCAGCATCCCTACAGGGGGCGTGGAGACCCAGTACTTC; CDR3aa: CASIPTGGVETQYF
j_gene: TRBJ2-3; v_gene: TRBV9; abundance: few; d_gene: TRBD1; CDR3nt: TGTGCCAGCAGCGTGAGACAGGGGGCGCCGACAGATACGCAGTATTTT; CDR3aa: CASSVRQGAPTDTQYF
j_gene: TRBJ2-3; v_gene: TRBV20-1; abundance: many; d_gene: TRBD2; CDR3nt: TGCAGTGCTCATTCTGCGGGGGGAGGAACAGATACGCAGTATTTT; CDR3aa: CSAHSAGGGTDTQYF
j_gene: TRBJ2-7; v_gene: TRBV28; abundance: many; d_gene: .; CDR3nt: TGTGCCAGCAGTTTAGGCAGATACGAGCAGTACTTC; CDR3aa: CASSLGRYEQYF
j_gene: TRBJ2-2; v_gene: TRBV7-3; abundance: .; d_gene: .; CDR3nt: TGTGCCAGCAGTCCCTTATGGACCGGGGAGCTGTTTTTT; CDR3aa: CASSPLWTGELFF
j_gene: TRBJ2-1; v_gene: TRBV29-1; abundance: few; d_gene: TRBD2; CDR3nt: TGCAGCGTTGAACCAGCGGGGACCGATGAGCAGTTCTTC; CDR3aa: CSVEPAGTDEQFF
j_gene: TRBJ2-2; v_gene: TRBV7-8; abundance: many; d_gene: .; CDR3nt: TGTGCCAGCAGCTTTCCTGTTACGAACACCGGGGAGCTGTTTTTT; CDR3aa: CASSFPVTNTGELFF
j_gene: TRBJ1-2; v_gene: TRBV7-9; abundance: .; d_gene: .; CDR3nt: TGTGCCAGCAGCTACGATACCGGGACCCCTAACTATGGCTACACCTTC; CDR3aa: CASSYDTGTPNYGYTF
j_gene: TRBJ2-7; v_gene: TRBV4-2; abundance: few; d_gene: .; CDR3nt: TGTGCCAGCAGCCAAGAGGGGAACGCCGGGGTTTACTTC; CDR3aa: CASSQEGNAGVYF
j_gene: TRBJ2-1; v_gene: TRBV3-1; abundance: few; d_gene: TRBD2; CDR3nt: TGTGCCAGCAGAGAGACGGGGGGGATAGACAATGAGCAGTTCTTC; CDR3aa: CASRETGGIDNEQFF
j_gene: TRBJ2-6; v_gene: TRBV14; abundance: .; d_gene: .; CDR3nt: TGTGCCAGCAGCCAGGGCGTATATGACTCTGGGGCCAACGTCCTAACTTTC; CDR3aa: CASSQGVYDSGANVLTF
j_gene: TRBJ1-6; v_gene: TRBV12-3/TRBV12-4; abundance: once; d_gene: .; CDR3nt: TGTGCCAGCAGCCTAACAGGGTACAGTTCACCCCTCCACTTT; CDR3aa: CASSLTGYSSPLHF
j_gene: TRBJ1-2; v_gene: TRBV4-3; abundance: few; d_gene: .; CDR3nt: TGCGCCAGCAGCCAAGTGCTGGACAACTATGGCTACACCTTC; CDR3aa: CASSQVLDNYGYTF
j_gene: TRBJ2-5; v_gene: TRBV27; abundance: few; d_gene: .; CDR3nt: TGTGCCAGCAGTAGTGGCCAGAGCCGCTACTTC; CDR3aa: CASSSGQSRYF
j_gene: TRBJ1-2; v_gene: TRBV7-2; abundance: many; d_gene: TRBD1; CDR3nt: TGTGCCAGCAGCTTAGCGGGACAGGGGGCTGGTGGCTACACCTTC; CDR3aa: CASSLAGQGAGGYTF
j_gene: TRBJ2-1; v_gene: TRBV20-1; abundance: few; d_gene: TRBD2; CDR3nt: TGCAGTGCTAGAGTTAGGGCTAGCGGGGGGGCCCAGTATGAGCAGTTCTTC; CDR3aa: CSARVRASGGAQYEQFF
j_gene: TRBJ2-3; v_gene: TRBV20-1; abundance: .; d_gene: TRBD2; CDR3nt: TGCAGTGCTAGGTCGGGGGGGGTCACAGATACGCAGTATTTT; CDR3aa: CSARSGGVTDTQYF
j_gene: TRBJ2-3; v_gene: TRBV28; abundance: .; d_gene: .; CDR3nt: TGTGCCAGCAGTTCCCCCGCGAGCGGGTCTAGCACAGATACGCAGTATTTT; CDR3aa: CASSSPASGSSTDTQYF
j_gene: TRBJ2-5; v_gene: TRBV7-3; abundance: few; d_gene: .; CDR3nt: TGTGCCAGCAGCTCCCCTGACAAATACCAAGAGACCCAGTACTTC; CDR3aa: CASSSPDKYQETQYF
j_gene: TRBJ1-1; v_gene: TRBV5-5; abundance: .; d_gene: .; CDR3nt: TGTGCCAGCAGCCCGCCCGGTACAGGGTTCAGGACTGAAGCTTTCTTT; CDR3aa: CASSPPGTGFRTEAFF
j_gene: TRBJ2-5; v_gene: TRBV2; abundance: .; d_gene: .; CDR3nt: TGTGCCAGCAGTCCTATGACAGGAGAGACCCAGTACTTC; CDR3aa: CASSPMTGETQYF
j_gene: TRBJ2-3; v_gene: TRBV28; abundance: few; d_gene: TRBD2; CDR3nt: TGTGCCAGCAGATACAGCGGGGGGTCGGTCACAGATACGCAGTATTTT; CDR3aa: CASRYSGGSVTDTQYF
j_gene: TRBJ1-2; v_gene: TRBV7-2; abundance: few; d_gene: TRBD1; CDR3nt: TGTGCCAGCCGACAGGGGGTCAATTATGGCTACACCTTC; CDR3aa: CASRQGVNYGYTF
j_gene: TRBJ2-3; v_gene: TRBV20-1; abundance: few; d_gene: TRBD2; CDR3nt: TGCAGTATCGGGGGGGCCCTGACAGATACGCAGTATTTT; CDR3aa: CSIGGALTDTQYF
j_gene: TRBJ1-2; v_gene: TRBV7-9; abundance: .; d_gene: .; CDR3nt: TGTGCCAGCAGCGGATTAAGGGTTAACTATGGCTACACCTTC; CDR3aa: CASSGLRVNYGYTF
j_gene: TRBJ2-2; v_gene: TRBV7-2; abundance: few; d_gene: .; CDR3nt: TGTGCCAGCAGCTTAGCCCGGGGGTTCGACACCGGGGAGCTGTTTTTT; CDR3aa: CASSLARGFDTGELFF
j_gene: TRBJ2-1; v_gene: TRBV7-2; abundance: .; d_gene: .; CDR3nt: TGTGCCAGCAGCTCCGACTGGGGGGCCAATGAGCAGTTCTTC; CDR3aa: CASSSDWGANEQFF
j_gene: TRBJ2-1; v_gene: TRBV4-1; abundance: few; d_gene: TRBD2; CDR3nt: TGCGCCAGCACCCCGGGACTAGCGGGGGGGAGCTCCTACAATGAGCAGTTCTTC; CDR3aa: CASTPGLAGGSSYNEQFF
j_gene: TRBJ2-3; v_gene: TRBV4-1; abundance: few; d_gene: .; CDR3nt: TGCGCCAGCAGCTGGACTCTTAGCACAGATACGCAGTATTTT; CDR3aa: CASSWTLSTDTQYF
j_gene: TRBJ1-1; v_gene: TRBV6-6; abundance: many; d_gene: .; CDR3nt: TGTGCCAGCAGTTACGCGGTAGCGGGCACTGAAGCTTTCTTT; CDR3aa: CASSYAVAGTEAFF
j_gene: TRBJ1-1; v_gene: TRBV4-3; abundance: few; d_gene: .; CDR3nt: TGCGCCAGCAGCCCTCCCGGGGCGACAGCTGAAGCTTTCTTT; CDR3aa: CASSPPGATAEAFF
j_gene: TRBJ2-2; v_gene: TRBV5-1; abundance: .; d_gene: .; CDR3nt: TGCGCCAGCAGCTTGGGCGACAGCACCGGGGAGCTGTTTTTT; CDR3aa: CASSLGDSTGELFF
j_gene: TRBJ2-1; v_gene: TRBV12-3/TRBV12-4; abundance: .; d_gene: TRBD2; CDR3nt: TGTGCCAGCACCTCTCTACTAGCGGGTCCTGAGCAGTTCTTC; CDR3aa: CASTSLLAGPEQFF
j_gene: TRBJ1-4; v_gene: TRBV7-9; abundance: .; d_gene: TRBD1; CDR3nt: TGTGCCAGCAGCTTCGCGGGACAGGGGGTTCGTAGAACTAATGAAAAACTGTTTTTT; CDR3aa: CASSFAGQGVRRTNEKLFF
j_gene: TRBJ1-2; v_gene: TRBV5-1; abundance: few; d_gene: .; CDR3nt: TGCGCCAGCAGCTACGGGGACTACTATGGCTACACCTTC; CDR3aa: CASSYGDYYGYTF
j_gene: TRBJ2-7; v_gene: TRBV19; abundance: many; d_gene: .; CDR3nt: TGTGCCAGTAGTATCCAGGGGAACGAGCAGTACTTC; CDR3aa: CASSIQGNEQYF
j_gene: TRBJ2-7; v_gene: TRBV6-5; abundance: .; d_gene: .; CDR3nt: TGTGCCAGCACCCCCTGGGGAATTTCCTACGAGCAGTACTTC; CDR3aa: CASTPWGISYEQYF
j_gene: TRBJ2-7; v_gene: TRBV11-2; abundance: few; d_gene: .; CDR3nt: TGTTCCAGCAGCCCCTCCGGGACGAGAATGATCCAGTACTTC; CDR3aa: CSSSPSGTRMIQYF
j_gene: TRBJ1-1; v_gene: TRBV7-9; abundance: .; d_gene: .; CDR3nt: TGTGCCAGCAGCGACACAACGAACACTGAAGCTTTCTTT; CDR3aa: CASSDTTNTEAFF
j_gene: TRBJ2-1; v_gene: TRBV20-1; abundance: .; d_gene: .; CDR3nt: TGCAGTGCTATTAGGACGGGTCGCTACAATGAGCAGTTCTTC; CDR3aa: CSAIRTGRYNEQFF
j_gene: TRBJ1-4; v_gene: TRBV7-2; abundance: few; d_gene: TRBD1; CDR3nt: TGTGCCAGCAGCTTAGGGAACAGGGGCCGGGAAAAACTGTTTTTT; CDR3aa: CASSLGNRGREKLFF
j_gene: TRBJ2-3; v_gene: TRBV7-2; abundance: .; d_gene: .; CDR3nt: TGTGCCAGCAGCTTGGCGGGTCCCTGCACAGATACGCAGTATTTT; CDR3aa: CASSLAGPCTDTQYF
j_gene: TRBJ2-5; v_gene: TRBV10-3; abundance: .; d_gene: .; CDR3nt: TGTGCCATCAGTGATTTGCCCCCGTACCAAGAGACCCAGTACTTC; CDR3aa: CAISDLPPYQETQYF
j_gene: TRBJ1-2; v_gene: TRBV4-1; abundance: .; d_gene: .; CDR3nt: TGCGCCAGCAGCCAAGAATGGCCAGGGGCTAACTATGGCTACACCTTC; CDR3aa: CASSQEWPGANYGYTF
j_gene: TRBJ2-3; v_gene: TRBV20-1; abundance: many; d_gene: .; CDR3nt: TGCAGCGGAGGTGAACCTGGGGCGGATACGCAGTATTTT; CDR3aa: CSGGEPGADTQYF
j_gene: TRBJ2-7; v_gene: TRBV20-1; abundance: once; d_gene: TRBD2; CDR3nt: TGCAGTGCTAGGGAGACTAGCGACTACGAGCAGTACTTC; CDR3aa: CSARETSDYEQYF
j_gene: TRBJ2-3; v_gene: TRBV5-4; abundance: few; d_gene: .; CDR3nt: TGTGCCAGCCGCTCCACAAGAACAGATACGCAGTATTTT; CDR3aa: CASRSTRTDTQYF
j_gene: TRBJ2-5; v_gene: TRBV7-2; abundance: .; d_gene: TRBD1; CDR3nt: TGTGCCAGCAGCTTCGTGGGACAGTTCCAAGAGACCCAGTACTTC; CDR3aa: CASSFVGQFQETQYF
j_gene: TRBJ1-2; v_gene: TRBV9; abundance: .; d_gene: TRBD1; CDR3nt: TGTGCCAGCAGCCCCGGGACAGGGGATGGCTACACCTTC; CDR3aa: CASSPGTGDGYTF
j_gene: TRBJ1-6; v_gene: TRBV7-3; abundance: .; d_gene: .; CDR3nt: TGTGCCAGCACCTTTGGAGCGTTGGCCCTTGGCACGAAGGATTATAATTCACCCCTCCACTTT; CDR3aa: CASTFGALALGTKDYNSPLHF
j_gene: TRBJ1-5; v_gene: TRBV18; abundance: once; d_gene: .; CDR3nt: TGTGCCAGCTCGAGCCGGGCCGACAATCAGCCCCAGCATTTT; CDR3aa: CASSSRADNQPQHF